The entry that follows covers one T cell receptor (beta chain) sequence. Its antigen is still unknown. Assaying covered about 99,000 TCR templates per sample. Generated by immunoSEQ multiplex PCR, the TCRdb table keeps only in-frame clones and is missing some. Found here are tens of thousands of clones, around 96% of them singletons; the top ten hold 0.08% to 0.1%. This specimen comes from a study of siplizumab effects on memory and regulatory T cells. Study results and limitations: Roughly 80-96% of proliferating CD4+ or CD8+ clones lacked an assignable naive or memory phenotype. Among alloreactive clones, only a minor fraction mapped to unstimulated subsets.

The CDR3 spans 9 residues. CDR1 and CDR2 (germline): SQVTM, ANQGSEA. Trimming removed 0 bases at V and 12 bases at J, with 5 bases between. Sequenced material: naive CD8+ T cells sorted from blood. The genes are TRBV29-1 and TRBJ1-1; D uncertain. This TCR was sampled from a human donor in good health. The CDR3 loop reads CSVEDSTFF. DNA for the CDR3: TGCAGCGTTGAAGATTCGACTTTCTTT.